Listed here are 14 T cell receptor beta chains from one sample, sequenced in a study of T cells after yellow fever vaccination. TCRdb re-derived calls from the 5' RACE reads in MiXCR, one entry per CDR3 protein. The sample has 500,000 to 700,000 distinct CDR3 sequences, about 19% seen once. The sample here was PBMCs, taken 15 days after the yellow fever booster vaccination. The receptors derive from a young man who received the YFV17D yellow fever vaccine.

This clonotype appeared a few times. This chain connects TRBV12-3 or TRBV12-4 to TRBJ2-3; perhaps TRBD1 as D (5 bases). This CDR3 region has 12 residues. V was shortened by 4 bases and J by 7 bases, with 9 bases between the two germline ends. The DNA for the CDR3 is TGTGCCAGCAGTTCCGACAGTAATACGCAGTATTTT. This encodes CASSSDSNTQYF.

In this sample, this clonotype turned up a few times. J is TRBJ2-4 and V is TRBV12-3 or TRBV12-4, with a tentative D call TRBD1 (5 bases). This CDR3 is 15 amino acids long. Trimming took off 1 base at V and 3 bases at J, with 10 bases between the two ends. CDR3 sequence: CASSLGSRVKNIQYF. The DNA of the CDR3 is TGTGCCAGCAGTTTAGGATCCAGGGTCAAAAACATTCAGTACTTC.

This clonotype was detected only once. The CDR3 loop reads CSEEREYDEQFF. DNA of the CDR3: TGCAGTGAGGAGCGGGAGTACGATGAGCAGTTCTTC. The chain joins TRBV20-1 to TRBJ2-1; the match to TRBD2 covers 8 bases. V trimming: 7 bases; J trimming: 8 bases; junction bases outside the gene matches: 7. CDR1 and CDR2 from the germline V gene are DFQATT and SNEGSKA (reference sequence). This CDR3 comprises 12 residues.

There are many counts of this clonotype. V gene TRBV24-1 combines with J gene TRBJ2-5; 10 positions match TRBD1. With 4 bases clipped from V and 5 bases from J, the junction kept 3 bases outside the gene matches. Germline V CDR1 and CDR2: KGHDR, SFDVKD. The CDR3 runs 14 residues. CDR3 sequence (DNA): TGTGCCACCAGTGACCCGGGACAGGGGGAGACCCAGTACTTC. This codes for CATSDPGQGETQYF.

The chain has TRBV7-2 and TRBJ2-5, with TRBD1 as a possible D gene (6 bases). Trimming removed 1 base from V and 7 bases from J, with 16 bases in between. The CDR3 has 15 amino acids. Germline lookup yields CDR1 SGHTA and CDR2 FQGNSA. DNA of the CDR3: TGTGCCAGCAGCTTAGGGGAACCAGGGGTGGGGACCCAGTACTTC. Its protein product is CASSLGEPGVGTQYF. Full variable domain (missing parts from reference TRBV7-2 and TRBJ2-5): GAGVSQSPSNKVTEKGKDVELRCDPISGHTALYWYRQSLGQGLEFLIYFQGNSAPDKSGLPSDRFSAERTGGSVSTLTIQRTQQEDSAVYLCASSLGEPGVGTQYFGPGTRLLVL.

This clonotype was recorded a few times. The chain's CDR3 is CATSKGGGTGELFF. CDR3 nucleotides: TGTGCCACCAGTAAAGGGGGTGGCACCGGGGAGCTGTTTTTT. The chain couples TRBV24-1 to TRBJ2-2; D may be TRBD1 (6 bases). The CDR3 extends over 14 amino acids. The V gene's germline CDR1 is KGHDR and CDR2 SFDVKD. V lost 6 bases, J lost 4 bases, and 11 bases lay in between.

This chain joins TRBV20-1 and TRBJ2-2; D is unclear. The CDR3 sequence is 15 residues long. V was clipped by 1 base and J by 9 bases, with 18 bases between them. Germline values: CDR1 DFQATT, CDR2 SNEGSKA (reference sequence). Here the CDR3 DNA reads TGCAGTGCTAGAGGGGGTAGCAGTGGATCCCGGGAGCTGTTTTTT. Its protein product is CSARGGSSGSRELFF.

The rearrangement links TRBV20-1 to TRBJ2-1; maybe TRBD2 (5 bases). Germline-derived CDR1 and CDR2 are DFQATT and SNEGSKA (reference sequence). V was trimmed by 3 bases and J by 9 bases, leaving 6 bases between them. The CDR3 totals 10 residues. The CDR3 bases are TGCAGTGCTAGGGAGGCTGAGCAGTTCTTC. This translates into CSAREAEQFF.

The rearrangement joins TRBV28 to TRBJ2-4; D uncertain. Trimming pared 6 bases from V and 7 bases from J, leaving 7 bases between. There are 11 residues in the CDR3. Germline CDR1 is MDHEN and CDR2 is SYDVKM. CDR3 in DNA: TGTGCCAGCAGAGACGGCAACATTCAGTACTTC. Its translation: CASRDGNIQYF.

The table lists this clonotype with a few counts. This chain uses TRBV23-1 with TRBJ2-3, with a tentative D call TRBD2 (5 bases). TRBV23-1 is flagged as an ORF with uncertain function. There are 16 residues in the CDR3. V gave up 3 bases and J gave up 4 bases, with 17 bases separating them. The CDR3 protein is CASSHEETTAADTQYF. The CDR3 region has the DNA TGCGCCAGCAGTCATGAGGAGACAACAGCGGCAGATACGCAGTATTTT.

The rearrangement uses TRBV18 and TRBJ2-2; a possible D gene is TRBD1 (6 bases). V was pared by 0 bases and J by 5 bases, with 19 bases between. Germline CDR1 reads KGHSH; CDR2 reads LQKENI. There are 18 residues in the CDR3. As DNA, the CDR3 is TGTGCCAGCTCACCACCGACAGGTCAAGGAACTATGACCGGGGAGCTGTTTTTT. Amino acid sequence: CASSPPTGQGTMTGELFF.

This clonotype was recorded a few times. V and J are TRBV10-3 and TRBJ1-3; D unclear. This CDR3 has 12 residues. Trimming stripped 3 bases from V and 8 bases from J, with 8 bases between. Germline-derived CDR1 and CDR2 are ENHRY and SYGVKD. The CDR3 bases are TGTGCCATCAGTGAAACGGGAGACACCATATATTTT. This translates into CAISETGDTIYF.

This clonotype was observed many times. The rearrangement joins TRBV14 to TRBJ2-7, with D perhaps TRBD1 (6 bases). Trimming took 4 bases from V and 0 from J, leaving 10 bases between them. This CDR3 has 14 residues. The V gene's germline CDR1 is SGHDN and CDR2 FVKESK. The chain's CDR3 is CASSPRGTSYEQYF. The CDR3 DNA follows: TGTGCCAGCAGCCCGAGGGGGACCTCCTACGAGCAGTACTTC.

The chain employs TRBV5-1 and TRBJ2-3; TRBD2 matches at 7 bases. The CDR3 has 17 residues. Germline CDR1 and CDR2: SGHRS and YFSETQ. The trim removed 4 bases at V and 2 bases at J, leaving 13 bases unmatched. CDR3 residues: CASSPLVGGGPTDTQYF. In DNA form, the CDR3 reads TGCGCCAGCAGCCCTCTCGTCGGGGGAGGGCCCACAGATACGCAGTATTTT.